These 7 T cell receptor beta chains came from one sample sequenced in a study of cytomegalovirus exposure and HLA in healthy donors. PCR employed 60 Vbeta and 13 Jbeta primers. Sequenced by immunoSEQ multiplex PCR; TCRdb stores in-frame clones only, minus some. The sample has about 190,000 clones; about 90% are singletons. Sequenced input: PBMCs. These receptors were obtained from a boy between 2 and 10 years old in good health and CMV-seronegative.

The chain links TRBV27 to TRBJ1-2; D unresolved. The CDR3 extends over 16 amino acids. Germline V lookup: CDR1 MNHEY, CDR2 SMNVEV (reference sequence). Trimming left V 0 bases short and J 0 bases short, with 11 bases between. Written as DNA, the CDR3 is TGTGCCAGCAGTTTATCTGGGCGTGTCCCTAACTATGGCTACACCTTC. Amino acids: CASSLSGRVPNYGYTF.

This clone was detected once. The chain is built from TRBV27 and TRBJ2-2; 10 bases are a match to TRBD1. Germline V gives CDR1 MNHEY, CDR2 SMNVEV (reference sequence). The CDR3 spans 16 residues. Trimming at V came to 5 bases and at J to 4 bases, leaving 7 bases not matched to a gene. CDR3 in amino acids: CASSDRDRGFTGELFF. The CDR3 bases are TGTGCCAGCAGTGACCGGGACAGGGGTTTCACCGGGGAGCTGTTTTTT.

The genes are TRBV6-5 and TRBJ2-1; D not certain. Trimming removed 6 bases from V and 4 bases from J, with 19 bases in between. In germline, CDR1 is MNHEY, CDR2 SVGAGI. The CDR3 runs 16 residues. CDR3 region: CASSYDLGSQYNEQFF. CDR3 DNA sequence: TGTGCCAGCAGCTACGATTTGGGTTCACAGTACAATGAGCAGTTCTTC.

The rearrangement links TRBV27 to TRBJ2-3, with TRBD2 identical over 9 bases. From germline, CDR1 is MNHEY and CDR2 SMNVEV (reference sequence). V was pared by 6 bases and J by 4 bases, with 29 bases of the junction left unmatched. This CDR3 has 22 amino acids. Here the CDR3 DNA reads TGTGCCAGCAGCCCAAAAAACGTATCCCCGCGGGAGGGCACCTCACGCGCAGATACGCAGTATTTT. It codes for CASSPKNVSPREGTSRADTQYF.

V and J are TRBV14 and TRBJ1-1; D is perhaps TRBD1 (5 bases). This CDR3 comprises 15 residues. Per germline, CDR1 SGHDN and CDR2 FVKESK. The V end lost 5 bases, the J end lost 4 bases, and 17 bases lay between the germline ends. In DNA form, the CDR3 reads TGTGCCAGCAGCTTCGTGGACGGGGGGTCCACTGAAGCTTTCTTT. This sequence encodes CASSFVDGGSTEAFF.

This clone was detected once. The CDR3 DNA sequence: TGTGCCAGCAGTGGCCGGGTCACGGGGAACACTGAAGCTTTCTTT. Translating it yields CASSGRVTGNTEAFF. V is TRBV25-1 and J is TRBJ1-1, with D unclear. Trimming pared 4 bases from V and 1 base from J, leaving 13 bases between. The germline CDR1 and CDR2 sequences are MGHDK and SYGVNS. The length of the CDR3 is 15 residues.

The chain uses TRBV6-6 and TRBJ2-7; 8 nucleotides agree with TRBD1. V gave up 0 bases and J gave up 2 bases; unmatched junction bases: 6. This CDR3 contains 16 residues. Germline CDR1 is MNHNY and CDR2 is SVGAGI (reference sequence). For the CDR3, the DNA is TGTGCCAGCAGTTACTCTTTAGGACAGGGTACCTACGAGCAGTACTTC. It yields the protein CASSYSLGQGTYEQYF.